A single TCR beta chain is shown here with its context. What it binds is not known. For CDR3 and TCR beta VDJ profiling, genomic DNA was the template used. One entry per CDR3 protein results from TCRdb running MiXCR on the reads. The sample lists 200,000 to 250,000 distinct CDR3 sequences, approximately 60% occurring once. The CDR3 has 14 residues. The V and J ends lost 6 bases and 2 bases respectively, with 14 bases between them. The germline gives CDR1 DFQATT, CDR2 SNEGSKA (reference sequence). These data are taken from a study of CD8+CD57+ T cells in acquired aplastic anemia. Notes on the study in general: Roughly 31 was the count of CD8+ CDR3 sequences that patients shared with controls.

Only patients with CD8+CD57+ cell expansion on flow cytometry were chosen for sequencing. A severe acquired aplastic anemia diagnosis applied to all patients. No therapy was given to patients before blood sampling. This chain connects TRBV20-1 to TRBJ1-3; perhaps TRBD1 as D (6 bases). The clonotype was recovered from a human donor with aplastic anemia. The sequenced material came from sorted CD4+, CD8+, or CD8+CD57+ T cells (not recorded which) from PBMCs. CDR3 DNA sequence: TGCAGTGCAGTAAGGGACACCCCTGGAAACACCATATATTTT. Translated, it gives CSAVRDTPGNTIYF.